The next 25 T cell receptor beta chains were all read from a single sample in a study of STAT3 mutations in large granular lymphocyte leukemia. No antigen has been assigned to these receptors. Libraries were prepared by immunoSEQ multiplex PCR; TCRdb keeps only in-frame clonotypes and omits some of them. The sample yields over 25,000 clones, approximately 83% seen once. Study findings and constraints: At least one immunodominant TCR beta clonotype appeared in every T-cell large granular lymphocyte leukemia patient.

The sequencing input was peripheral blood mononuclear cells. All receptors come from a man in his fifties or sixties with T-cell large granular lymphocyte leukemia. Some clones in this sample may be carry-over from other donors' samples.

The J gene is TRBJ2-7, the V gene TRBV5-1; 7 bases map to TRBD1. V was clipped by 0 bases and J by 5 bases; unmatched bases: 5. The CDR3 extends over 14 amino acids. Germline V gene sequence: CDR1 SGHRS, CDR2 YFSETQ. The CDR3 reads CASSLVGGRDEQYF. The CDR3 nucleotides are TGCGCCAGCAGCTTGGTAGGGGGCCGCGACGAGCAGTACTTC.

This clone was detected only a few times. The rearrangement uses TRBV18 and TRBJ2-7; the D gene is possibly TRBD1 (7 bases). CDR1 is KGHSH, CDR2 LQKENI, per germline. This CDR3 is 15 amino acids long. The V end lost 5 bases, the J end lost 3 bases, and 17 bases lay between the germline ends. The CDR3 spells CASSSAAGGNYEQYF. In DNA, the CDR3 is TGTGCCAGCTCATCGGCGGCAGGGGGGAACTACGAGCAGTACTTC.

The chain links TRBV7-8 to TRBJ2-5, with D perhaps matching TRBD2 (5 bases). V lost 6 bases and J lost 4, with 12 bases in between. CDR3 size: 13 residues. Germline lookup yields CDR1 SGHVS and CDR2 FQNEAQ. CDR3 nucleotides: TGTGCCAGCAGATGGGAGTATGGAGAGACCCAGTACTTC. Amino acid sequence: CASRWEYGETQYF.

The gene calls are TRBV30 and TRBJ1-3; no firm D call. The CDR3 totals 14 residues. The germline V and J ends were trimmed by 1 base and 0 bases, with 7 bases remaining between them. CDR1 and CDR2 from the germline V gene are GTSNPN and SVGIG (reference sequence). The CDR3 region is CAWSEGDSGNTIYF. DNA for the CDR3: TGTGCCTGGAGTGAGGGTGACTCTGGAAACACCATATATTTT.

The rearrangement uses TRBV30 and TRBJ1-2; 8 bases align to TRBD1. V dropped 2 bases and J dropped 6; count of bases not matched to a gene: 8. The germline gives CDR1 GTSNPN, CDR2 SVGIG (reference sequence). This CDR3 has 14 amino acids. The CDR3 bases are TGTGCCTGGAGTCGGGACAGGCCATCCGATGGCTACACCTTC. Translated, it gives CAWSRDRPSDGYTF.

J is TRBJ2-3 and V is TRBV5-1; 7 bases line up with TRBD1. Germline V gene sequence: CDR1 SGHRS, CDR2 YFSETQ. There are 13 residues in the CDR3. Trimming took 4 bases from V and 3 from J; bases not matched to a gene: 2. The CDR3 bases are TGCGCCAGCAGCGACAGGGTTACAGATACGCAGTATTTT. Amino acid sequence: CASSDRVTDTQYF.

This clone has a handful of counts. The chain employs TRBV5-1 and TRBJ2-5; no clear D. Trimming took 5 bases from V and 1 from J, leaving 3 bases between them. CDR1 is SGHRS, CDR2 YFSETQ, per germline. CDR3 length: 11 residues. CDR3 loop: CASSTQETQYF. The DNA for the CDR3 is TGCGCCAGCAGTACCCAAGAGACCCAGTACTTC. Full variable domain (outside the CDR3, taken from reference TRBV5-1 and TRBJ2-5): KAGVTQTPRYLIKTRGQQVTLSCSPISGHRSVSWYQQTPGQGLQFLFEYFSETQRNKGNFPGRFSGRQFSNSRSEMNVSTLELGDSALYLCASSTQETQYFGPGTRLLVL.

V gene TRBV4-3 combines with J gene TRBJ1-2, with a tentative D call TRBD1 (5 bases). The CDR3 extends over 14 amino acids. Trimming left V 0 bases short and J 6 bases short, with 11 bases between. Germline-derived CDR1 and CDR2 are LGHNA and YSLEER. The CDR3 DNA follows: TGCGCCAGCAGCCAAGATCGTTCGGGGGATGGCTACACCTTC. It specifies CASSQDRSGDGYTF.

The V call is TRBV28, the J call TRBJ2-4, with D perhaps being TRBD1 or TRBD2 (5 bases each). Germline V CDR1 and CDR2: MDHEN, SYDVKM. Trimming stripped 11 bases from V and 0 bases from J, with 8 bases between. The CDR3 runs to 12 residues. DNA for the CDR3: TGTGCCGAGGGGAAAGCCAAAAACATTCAGTACTTC. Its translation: CAEGKAKNIQYF. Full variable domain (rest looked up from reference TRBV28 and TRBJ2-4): DVKVTQSSRYLVKRTGEKVFLECVQDMDHENMFWYRQDPGLGLRLIYFSYDVKMKEKGDIPEGYSVSREKKERFSLILESASTNQTSMYLCAEGKAKNIQYFGAGTRLSVL.

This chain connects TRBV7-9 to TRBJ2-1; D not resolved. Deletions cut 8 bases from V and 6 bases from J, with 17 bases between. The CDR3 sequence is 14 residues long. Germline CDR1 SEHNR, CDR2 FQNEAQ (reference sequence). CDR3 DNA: TGTGCCAGCGACCCCTCCGCCGCTAGCAATGAGCAGTTCTTC. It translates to CASDPSAASNEQFF. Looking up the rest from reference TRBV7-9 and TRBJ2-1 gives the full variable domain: DTGVSQNPRHKITKRGQNVTFRCDPISEHNRLYWYRQTLGQGPEFLTYFQNEAQLEKSRLLSDRFSAERPKGSFSTLEIQRTEQGDSAMYLCASDPSAASNEQFFGPGTRLTVL.

The DNA of the CDR3 is TGTGCCAGCAGTGGTAACTACGGGGGCACTGAAGCTTTCTTT. Residues: CASSGNYGGTEAFF. The rearrangement uses TRBV2 and TRBJ1-1; maybe TRBD1 (5 bases). CDR1 is SNHLY, CDR2 FYNNEI, per germline. V was shortened by 4 bases and J by 4 bases, with 13 bases between the two germline ends. The CDR3 is 14 amino acids.

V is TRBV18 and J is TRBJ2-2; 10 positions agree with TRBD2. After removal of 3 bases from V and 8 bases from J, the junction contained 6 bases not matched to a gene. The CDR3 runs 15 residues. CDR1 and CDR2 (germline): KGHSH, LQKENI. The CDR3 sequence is CASSPTSGRSGELFF. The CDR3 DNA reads TGTGCCAGCTCACCGACTAGCGGGCGTTCAGGGGAGCTGTTTTTT.

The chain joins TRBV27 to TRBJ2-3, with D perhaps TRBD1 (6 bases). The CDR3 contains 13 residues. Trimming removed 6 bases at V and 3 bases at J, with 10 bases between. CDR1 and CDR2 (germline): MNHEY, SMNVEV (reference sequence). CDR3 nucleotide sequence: TGTGCCAGCAGCACCCAGGGGACAGATACGCAGTATTTT. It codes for CASSTQGTDTQYF.

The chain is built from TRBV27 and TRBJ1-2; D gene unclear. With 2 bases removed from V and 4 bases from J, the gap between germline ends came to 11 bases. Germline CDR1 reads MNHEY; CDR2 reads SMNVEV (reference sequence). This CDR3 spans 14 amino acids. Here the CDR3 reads CASSLVRGTYGYTF. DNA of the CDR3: TGTGCCAGCAGTTTAGTCCGGGGTACCTATGGCTACACCTTC.

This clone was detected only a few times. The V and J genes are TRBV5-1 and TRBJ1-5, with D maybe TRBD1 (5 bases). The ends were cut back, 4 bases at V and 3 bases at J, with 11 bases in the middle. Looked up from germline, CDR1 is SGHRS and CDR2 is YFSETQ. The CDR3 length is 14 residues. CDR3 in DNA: TGCGCCAGCAGCCTCGGGACGGTCAATCAGCCCCAGCATTTT. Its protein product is CASSLGTVNQPQHF. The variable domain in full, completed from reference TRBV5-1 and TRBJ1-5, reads KAGVTQTPRYLIKTRGQQVTLSCSPISGHRSVSWYQQTPGQGLQFLFEYFSETQRNKGNFPGRFSGRQFSNSRSEMNVSTLELGDSALYLCASSLGTVNQPQHFGDGTRLSIL.

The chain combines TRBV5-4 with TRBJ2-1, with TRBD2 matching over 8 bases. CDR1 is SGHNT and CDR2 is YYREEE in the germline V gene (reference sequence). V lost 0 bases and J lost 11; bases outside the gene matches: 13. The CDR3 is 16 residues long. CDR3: CASSLGGSGALGKQFF. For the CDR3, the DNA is TGTGCCAGCAGCTTGGGAGGTAGCGGGGCGTTAGGTAAGCAGTTCTTC.

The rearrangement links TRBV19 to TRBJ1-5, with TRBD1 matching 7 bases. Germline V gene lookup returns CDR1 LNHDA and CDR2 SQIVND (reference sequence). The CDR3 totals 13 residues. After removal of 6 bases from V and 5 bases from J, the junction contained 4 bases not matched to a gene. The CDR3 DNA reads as TGTGCCAGTAGCACAGGGGTTGATCAGCCCCAGCATTTT. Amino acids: CASSTGVDQPQHF.

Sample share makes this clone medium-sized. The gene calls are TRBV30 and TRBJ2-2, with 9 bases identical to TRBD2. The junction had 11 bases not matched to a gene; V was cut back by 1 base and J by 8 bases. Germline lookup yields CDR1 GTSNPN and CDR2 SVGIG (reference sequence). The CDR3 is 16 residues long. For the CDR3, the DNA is TGTGCCTGGAGTGACTTCGGACTAGCGATTGCTGGGGAGCTGTTTTTT. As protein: CAWSDFGLAIAGELFF.

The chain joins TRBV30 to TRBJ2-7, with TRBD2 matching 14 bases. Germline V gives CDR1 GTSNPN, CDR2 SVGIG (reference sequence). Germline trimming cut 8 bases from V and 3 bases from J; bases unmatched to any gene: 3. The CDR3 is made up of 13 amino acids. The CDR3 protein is CAVGLAGVYEQYF. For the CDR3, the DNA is TGTGCCGTGGGACTAGCGGGGGTCTACGAGCAGTACTTC.

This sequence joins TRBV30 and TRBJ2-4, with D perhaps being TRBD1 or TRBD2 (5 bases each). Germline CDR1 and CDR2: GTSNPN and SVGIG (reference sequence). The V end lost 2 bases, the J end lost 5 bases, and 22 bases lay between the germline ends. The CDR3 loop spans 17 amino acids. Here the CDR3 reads CAWSLWGRPGSQNIQYF. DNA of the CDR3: TGTGCCTGGAGTCTCTGGGGGAGACCGGGATCCCAAAACATTCAGTACTTC.

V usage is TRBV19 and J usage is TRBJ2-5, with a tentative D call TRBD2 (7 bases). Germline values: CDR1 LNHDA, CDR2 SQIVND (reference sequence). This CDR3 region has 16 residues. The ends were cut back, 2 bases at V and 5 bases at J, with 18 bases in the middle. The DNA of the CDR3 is TGTGCCAGTAGTATAAGGTGGGAGGGCCAGGGGGAGACCCAGTACTTC. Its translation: CASSIRWEGQGETQYF. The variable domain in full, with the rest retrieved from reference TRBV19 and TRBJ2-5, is DGGITQSPKYLFRKEGQNVTLSCEQNLNHDAMYWYRQDPGQGLRLIYYSQIVNDFQKGDIAEGYSVSREKKESFPLTVTSAQKNPTAFYLCASSIRWEGQGETQYFGPGTRLLVL.

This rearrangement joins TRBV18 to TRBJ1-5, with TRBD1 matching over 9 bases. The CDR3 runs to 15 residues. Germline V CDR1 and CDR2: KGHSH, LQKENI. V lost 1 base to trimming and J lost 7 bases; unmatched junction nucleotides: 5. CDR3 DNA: TGTGCCAGCTCACCACGAGACAGGGGGGGACAGCCCCAGCATTTT. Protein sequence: CASSPRDRGGQPQHF.

Written as DNA, the CDR3 is TGTGCCAGCAGCTTGACGGATGAGCAGTTCTTC. Translated: CASSLTDEQFF. The rearrangement links TRBV5-6 to TRBJ2-1; no reliable D call. This CDR3 spans 11 amino acids. Trimming took 1 base from V and 8 from J, leaving 4 bases between them. Germline V CDR1 and CDR2: SGHDT, YYEEEE.

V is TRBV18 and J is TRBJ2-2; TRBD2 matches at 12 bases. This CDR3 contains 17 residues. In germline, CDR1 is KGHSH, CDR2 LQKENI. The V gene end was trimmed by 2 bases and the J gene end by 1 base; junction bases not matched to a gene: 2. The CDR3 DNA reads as TGTGCCAGCTCACCAAAGACTAGCGGGGGGAACACCGGGGAGCTGTTTTTT. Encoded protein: CASSPKTSGGNTGELFF.

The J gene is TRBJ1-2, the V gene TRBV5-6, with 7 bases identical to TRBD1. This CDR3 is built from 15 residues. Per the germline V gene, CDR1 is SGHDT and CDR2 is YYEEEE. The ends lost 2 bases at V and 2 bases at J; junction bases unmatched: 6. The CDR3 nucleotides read TGTGCCAGCAGCTTCAGGGGGGCTCCAAACTATGGCTACACCTTC. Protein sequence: CASSFRGAPNYGYTF. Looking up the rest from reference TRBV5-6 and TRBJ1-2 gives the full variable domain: DAGVTQSPTHLIKTRGQQVTLRCSPKSGHDTVSWYQQALGQGPQFIFQYYEEEERQRGNFPDRFSGHQFPNYSSELNVNALLLGDSALYLCASSFRGAPNYGYTFGSGTRLTVV.